This T cell receptor (beta chain) appears in the sequencing data of a study of blood T cell repertoires in COVID-19. The overall study: Acute and convalescent COVID-19 specimens originated in the United States, Italy and Spain.

Assignment of participants to cohorts was predicated upon participant-reported clinical history. Original handling: Reference gene primer amplification gave nucleated cell count estimates. Here immunoSEQ multiplex PCR was the method, and the copy in TCRdb shows in-frame clones only, minus some. V and J calls plus clone size are reproduced from that table; the DNA served to infer D and trimming. The sample lists nearly 400,000 clones, 89% occurring once. The sample holds a few counts of this clone. CDR1 LGHNA and CDR2 YNFKEQ come from the germline V gene. This CDR3 region has 15 residues. V was shortened by 1 base and J by 4 bases, with 14 bases between the two germline ends.

This clonotype was obtained from a woman aged 25 to 39 who had recovered from COVID-19. The sequencing input was PBMCs or T cells enriched from blood (not recorded which). The chain combines TRBV4-2 with TRBJ2-7, with D unclear. The CDR3 sequence is CASSQGNTVNYEQYF. As DNA, the CDR3 is TGTGCCAGCAGCCAAGGGAACACAGTTAATTACGAGCAGTACTTC.